This T cell receptor (beta chain) derives from a study of cytomegalovirus exposure and HLA in healthy donors. This clone was observed a handful of times. What it recognizes is unknown. The PCR made use of 60 Vbeta and 13 Jbeta primers. Clones were read by immunoSEQ multiplex PCR, and TCRdb kept only the in-frame ones, dropping some. Found here are 50,000 to 70,000 clones, 62% of them singletons; the top ten hold approximately 2.6%. Study-level findings and limits: Sequencing had likely introduced a cluster of highly shared sequence variants as an artifact.

Sequenced material: PBMCs. This clonotype was obtained from a man aged 25 to 45 in good health and CMV-seronegative.

The CDR3 here is CASSLAGVGGAYEQYF. DNA for the CDR3: TGTGCCAGCAGCTTAGCTGGCGTCGGGGGGGCCTACGAGCAGTACTTC. This chain connects TRBV7-6 to TRBJ2-7, with TRBD2 matching 8 bases. The V segment lost 0 bases and the J segment 2 bases; nucleotides outside the gene matches: 6. The CDR3 has 16 amino acids. The germline V gene encodes CDR1 SGHVS and CDR2 FNYEAQ. The full variable domain, rest sourced from reference TRBV7-6 and TRBJ2-7, is GAGVSQSPRYKVTKRGQDVALRCDPISGHVSLYWYRQALGQGPEFLTYFNYEAQQDKSGLPNDRFSAERPEGSISTLTIQRTEQRDSAMYRCASSLAGVGGAYEQYFGPGTRLTVT.